Listed below are T cell receptor beta chains from one sample, sequenced in a study of cytomegalovirus exposure and HLA in healthy donors. Clones were read by immunoSEQ multiplex PCR, and TCRdb kept only the in-frame ones, dropping some. The sample lists under 300,000 clones, 80% to 90% seen once, with about 1% in the top ten. The sample taken for sequencing was PBMCs. All receptors derive from a woman under 30 in good health and CMV-seronegative. CDR3s include the opening cysteine and the closing phenylalanine or tryptophan. The D gene is left open where the match is weak. Clone size is not always given. Where it is, it says once, few, many or a class for expanded clones.

J: TRBJ1-2; size: NA; V: TRBV6-1; D: NA; CDR3: CASIGWDTDNYGYTF; DNA: TGTGCCAGCATCGGATGGGACACCGATAACTATGGCTACACCTTC
J: TRBJ2-3; size: once; V: TRBV5-4; D: NA; CDR3: CASSNEARLGTDTQYF; DNA: TGTGCCAGCAGCAACGAGGCTCGGTTGGGCACAGATACGCAGTATTTT
J: TRBJ1-2; size: NA; V: TRBV28; D: TRBD1; CDR3: CASSEGQGDYGYTF; DNA: TGTGCCAGCAGTGAGGGACAGGGGGACTATGGCTACACCTTC
J: TRBJ2-7; size: NA; V: TRBV6-5; D: NA; CDR3: CASRRRVAYEQYF; DNA: TGTGCCAGCAGAAGACGGGTGGCCTACGAGCAGTACTTC
J: TRBJ1-2; size: few; V: TRBV30; D: NA; CDR3: CALEGGPLGGYTF; DNA: TGTGCCTTAGAGGGCGGACCCCTCGGTGGCTACACCTTC
J: TRBJ2-7; size: NA; V: TRBV6-6; D: NA; CDR3: CASLNPGYEQYF; DNA: TGTGCCAGCCTTAACCCCGGTTACGAGCAGTACTTC
J: TRBJ1-1; size: NA; V: TRBV7-9; D: TRBD1; CDR3: CASSWGQMNTEAFF; DNA: TGTGCCAGCAGCTGGGGACAGATGAACACTGAAGCTTTCTTT
J: TRBJ1-2; size: NA; V: TRBV11-1; D: NA; CDR3: CASSFGNARGFYGYTF; DNA: TGTGCCAGCAGCTTCGGCAATGCTAGGGGGTTCTATGGCTACACCTTC
J: TRBJ1-1; size: NA; V: TRBV25-1; D: TRBD1; CDR3: CASSGPTGGRFGAFF; DNA: TGTGCCAGCAGTGGCCCGACAGGGGGCAGGTTTGGAGCTTTCTTT
J: TRBJ2-7; size: NA; V: TRBV28; D: TRBD1; CDR3: CASSPGTGGIEQYF; DNA: TGTGCCAGCAGTCCCGGGACAGGGGGGATCGAGCAGTACTTC
J: TRBJ2-7; size: NA; V: TRBV6-8; D: NA; CDR3: CASSPGQRDYEQYF; DNA: TGTGCCAGCAGTCCAGGACAGCGGGACTACGAGCAGTACTTC